This paragraph covers one T cell receptor (beta chain) sequence. No antigen is known for it. It may be a read error: a sequence one base away is much more abundant. V lost 5 bases and J lost 5, with 6 bases in between. Germline CDR1 and CDR2: SGHNT and YENEEA. The CDR3 covers 11 residues. This record belongs to a study of T cells after yellow fever vaccination. Study outcomes and limitations: The bulk population could contribute abundant contaminating clonotypes to FACS-sorted repertoires.

TCRdb processed the 5' RACE reads anew with MiXCR; each CDR3 protein has one entry. Of 250,000 to 400,000 distinct CDR3 sequences in the sample, around 4.5% are singletons; the top ten hold just under 20%. This sequence joins TRBV11-3 and TRBJ2-5; D is unclear. The sequence was collected from a man between 18 and 29 years old who received the YFV17D yellow fever vaccine. The source material was PBMCs, sampled 15 days after the yellow fever booster vaccination. CDR3 amino acids: CASSNGETQYF. DNA for the CDR3: TGTGCCAGCAGCAACGGGGAGACCCAGTACTTC.